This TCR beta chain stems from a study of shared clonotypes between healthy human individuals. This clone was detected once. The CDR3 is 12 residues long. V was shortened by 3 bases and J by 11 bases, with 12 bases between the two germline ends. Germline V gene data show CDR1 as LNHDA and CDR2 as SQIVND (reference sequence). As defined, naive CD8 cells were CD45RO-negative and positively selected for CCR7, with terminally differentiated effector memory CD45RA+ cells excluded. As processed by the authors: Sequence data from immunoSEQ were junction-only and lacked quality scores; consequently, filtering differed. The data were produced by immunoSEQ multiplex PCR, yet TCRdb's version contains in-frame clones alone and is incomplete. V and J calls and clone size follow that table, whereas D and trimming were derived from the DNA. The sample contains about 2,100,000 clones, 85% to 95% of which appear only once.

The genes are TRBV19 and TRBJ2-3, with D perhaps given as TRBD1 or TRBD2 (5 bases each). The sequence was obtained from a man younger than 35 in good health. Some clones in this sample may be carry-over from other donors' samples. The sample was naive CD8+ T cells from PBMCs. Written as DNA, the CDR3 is TGTGCCAGTAGTATTGGGGGAGTGGAGCAGTATTTT. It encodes CASSIGGVEQYF. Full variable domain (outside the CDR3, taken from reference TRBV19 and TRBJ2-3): DGGITQSPKYLFRKEGQNVTLSCEQNLNHDAMYWYRQDPGQGLRLIYYSQIVNDFQKGDIAEGYSVSREKKESFPLTVTSAQKNPTAFYLCASSIGGVEQYFGPGTRLTVL.